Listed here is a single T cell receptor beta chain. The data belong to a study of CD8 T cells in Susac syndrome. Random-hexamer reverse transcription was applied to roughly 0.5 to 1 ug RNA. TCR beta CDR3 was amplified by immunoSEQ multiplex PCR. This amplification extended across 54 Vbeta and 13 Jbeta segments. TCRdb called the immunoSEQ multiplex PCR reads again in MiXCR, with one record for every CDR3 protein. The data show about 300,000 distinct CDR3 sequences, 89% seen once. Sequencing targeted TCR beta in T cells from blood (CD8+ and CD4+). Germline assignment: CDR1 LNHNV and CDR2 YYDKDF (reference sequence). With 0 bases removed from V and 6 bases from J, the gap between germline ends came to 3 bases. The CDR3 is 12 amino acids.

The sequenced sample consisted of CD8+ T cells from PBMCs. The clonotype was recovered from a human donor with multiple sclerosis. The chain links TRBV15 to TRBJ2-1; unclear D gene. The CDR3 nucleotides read TGTGCCACCAGCAGAGAGGGCAATGAGCAGTTCTTC. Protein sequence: CATSREGNEQFF.